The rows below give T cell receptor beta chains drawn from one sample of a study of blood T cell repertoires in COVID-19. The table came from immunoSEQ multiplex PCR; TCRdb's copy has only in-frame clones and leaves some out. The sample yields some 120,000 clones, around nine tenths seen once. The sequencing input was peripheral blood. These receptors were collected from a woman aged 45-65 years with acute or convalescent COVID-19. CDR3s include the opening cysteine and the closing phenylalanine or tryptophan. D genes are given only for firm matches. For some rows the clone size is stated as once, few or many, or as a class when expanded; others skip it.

cdr3_nt: TGTGCCAGCAGTTATCCCCCAGGGTCCGGTCAGCCCCAGCATTTT
cdr3_aa: CASSYPPGSGQPQHF
v_call: TRBV6-6
j_call: TRBJ1-5
d_call: .
clone_size: once

cdr3_nt: TGTGCCAGCAGTGCTAGACCGTCGAACACCGGGGAGCTGTTTTTT
cdr3_aa: CASSARPSNTGELFF
v_call: TRBV27
j_call: TRBJ2-2
d_call: .
clone_size: once

cdr3_nt: TGTGCCAGCAGTGAAGCGCTTTTGGGCGGGAAGAGCACAGATACGCAGTATTTT
cdr3_aa: CASSEALLGGKSTDTQYF
v_call: TRBV2
j_call: TRBJ2-3
d_call: .
clone_size: .

cdr3_nt: TGTGCCAGCACCGAGGTGAACACTGAAGCTTTCTTT
cdr3_aa: CASTEVNTEAFF
v_call: TRBV7-9
j_call: TRBJ1-1
d_call: .
clone_size: .

cdr3_nt: TGTGCCAGCAGCTTGGAGAGGCCAGCGGGGGGGGTCTACAATGAGCAGTTCTTC
cdr3_aa: CASSLERPAGGVYNEQFF
v_call: TRBV5-4
j_call: TRBJ2-1
d_call: TRBD2
clone_size: .

cdr3_nt: TGTGCCAGCAGCTTAAACCCACTGCCCCCGAACACCGGGGAGCTGTTTTTT
cdr3_aa: CASSLNPLPPNTGELFF
v_call: TRBV7-3
j_call: TRBJ2-2
d_call: .
clone_size: .

cdr3_nt: TGTGCCAGCAGCTTGACAGGAAATTCACCCCTCCACTTT
cdr3_aa: CASSLTGNSPLHF
v_call: TRBV6-5
j_call: TRBJ1-6
d_call: .
clone_size: .

cdr3_nt: TGTGCCAGTACCCCAGGGAGGGCGTGGAATCAGCCCCAGCATTTT
cdr3_aa: CASTPGRAWNQPQHF
v_call: TRBV19
j_call: TRBJ1-5
d_call: .
clone_size: .

cdr3_nt: TGTGCCAGCAGCTTTTGGAGCCCGGGACAGGAACGGGGGGAGCAGTTCTTC
cdr3_aa: CASSFWSPGQERGEQFF
v_call: TRBV5-5
j_call: TRBJ2-1
d_call: TRBD1
clone_size: .

cdr3_nt: TGTGCCAGCACCCCCCGCGCGTGGGCCCCTAACTATGGCTACACCTTC
cdr3_aa: CASTPRAWAPNYGYTF
v_call: TRBV7-9
j_call: TRBJ1-2
d_call: .
clone_size: .

cdr3_nt: TGCGCCAGCAGCTTGGACCAGGGTAATGAAAAACTGTTTTTT
cdr3_aa: CASSLDQGNEKLFF
v_call: TRBV5-1
j_call: TRBJ1-4
d_call: .
clone_size: .

cdr3_nt: TGTGCCAGCAGCGTAGATCCGGGGTCTAACTATGGCTACACCTTC
cdr3_aa: CASSVDPGSNYGYTF
v_call: TRBV9
j_call: TRBJ1-2
d_call: .
clone_size: few

cdr3_nt: TGTGCCAGCAGCTTTGATCTTGGGACAGGTACCTACGAGCAGTACTTC
cdr3_aa: CASSFDLGTGTYEQYF
v_call: TRBV11-2
j_call: TRBJ2-7
d_call: TRBD1
clone_size: .

cdr3_nt: TGTGCCAGCAGTCTTATTGGACTAGCGGGAGCCGGGGAGCTGTTTTTT
cdr3_aa: CASSLIGLAGAGELFF
v_call: TRBV7-9
j_call: TRBJ2-2
d_call: TRBD2
clone_size: .

cdr3_nt: TGTGCCAGCTCAGCAACCAGGGGTGGCACTGAAGCTTTCTTT
cdr3_aa: CASSATRGGTEAFF
v_call: TRBV18
j_call: TRBJ1-1
d_call: .
clone_size: .

cdr3_nt: TGTGCCAGCAGCTTAGGAGTGGCGGGGCAAGAGACCCAGTACTTC
cdr3_aa: CASSLGVAGQETQYF
v_call: TRBV11-2
j_call: TRBJ2-5
d_call: .
clone_size: .

cdr3_nt: TGTGCCAGCAAAGGGACTAGCGGGGCAACCGGGGAGCTGTTTTTT
cdr3_aa: CASKGTSGATGELFF
v_call: TRBV2
j_call: TRBJ2-2
d_call: TRBD2
clone_size: .

cdr3_nt: TGTGCCAGCAGTTCACATATCACAGATACGCAGTATTTT
cdr3_aa: CASSSHITDTQYF
v_call: TRBV6-5
j_call: TRBJ2-3
d_call: .
clone_size: few

cdr3_nt: TGTGCCAGCAGCCCCCCCAGGGGGAATGAGCAGTTCTTC
cdr3_aa: CASSPPRGNEQFF
v_call: TRBV7-9
j_call: TRBJ2-1
d_call: TRBD1
clone_size: .

cdr3_nt: TGCGCCAGCCAAGCTCTTGCAAGCAGGGGGTTATCTGGAAACACCATATATTTT
cdr3_aa: CASQALASRGLSGNTIYF
v_call: TRBV10-1
j_call: TRBJ1-3
d_call: TRBD1
clone_size: .

cdr3_nt: TGCGCCAGCAGCCCCTCCCGGACAGTAGCTAAGGTCAACTATGGCTACACCTTC
cdr3_aa: CASSPSRTVAKVNYGYTF
v_call: TRBV4-3
j_call: TRBJ1-2
d_call: .
clone_size: .

cdr3_nt: TGTGCCAGCAGCCCCCCCGGTTGGGGGGTCTTAATTCCCTACGAGCAGTACTTC
cdr3_aa: CASSPPGWGVLIPYEQYF
v_call: TRBV5-6
j_call: TRBJ2-7
d_call: .
clone_size: .